This TCR beta chain emerged from a study of shared clonotypes between healthy human individuals. Looked up from germline, CDR1 is MNHEY and CDR2 is SVGAGI. Deletions cut 9 bases from V and 1 base from J, with 10 bases between. The CDR3 has 13 amino acids. Profiled with immunoSEQ multiplex PCR; TCRdb holds only in-frame clones, not every one. The table has 450,000 to 500,000 clones, roughly 80% seen once. The clonotype comes from a middle-aged woman in good health. Some clones in this sample may be carry-over from other donors' samples. The chain joins TRBV6-5 to TRBJ2-1; D is perhaps TRBD1 (6 bases). The sample consisted of PBMCs. The CDR3 region is CASGQSSYNEQFF. CDR3 DNA: TGTGCCAGTGGACAGTCATCCTACAATGAGCAGTTCTTC.